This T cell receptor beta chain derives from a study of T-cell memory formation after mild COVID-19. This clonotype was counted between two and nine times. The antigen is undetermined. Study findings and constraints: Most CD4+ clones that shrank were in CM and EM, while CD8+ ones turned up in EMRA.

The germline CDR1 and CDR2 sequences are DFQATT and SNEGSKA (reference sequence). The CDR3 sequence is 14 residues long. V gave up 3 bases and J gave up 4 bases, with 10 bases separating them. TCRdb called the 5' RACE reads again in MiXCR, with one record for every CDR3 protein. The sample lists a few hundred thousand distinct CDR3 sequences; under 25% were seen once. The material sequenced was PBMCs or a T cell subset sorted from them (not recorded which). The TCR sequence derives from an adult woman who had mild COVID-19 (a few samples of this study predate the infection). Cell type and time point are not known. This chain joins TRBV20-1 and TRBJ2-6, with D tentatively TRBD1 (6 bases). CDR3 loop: CSASTGTGANVLTF. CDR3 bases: TGCAGTGCTAGCACAGGGACAGGGGCCAACGTCCTGACTTTC.